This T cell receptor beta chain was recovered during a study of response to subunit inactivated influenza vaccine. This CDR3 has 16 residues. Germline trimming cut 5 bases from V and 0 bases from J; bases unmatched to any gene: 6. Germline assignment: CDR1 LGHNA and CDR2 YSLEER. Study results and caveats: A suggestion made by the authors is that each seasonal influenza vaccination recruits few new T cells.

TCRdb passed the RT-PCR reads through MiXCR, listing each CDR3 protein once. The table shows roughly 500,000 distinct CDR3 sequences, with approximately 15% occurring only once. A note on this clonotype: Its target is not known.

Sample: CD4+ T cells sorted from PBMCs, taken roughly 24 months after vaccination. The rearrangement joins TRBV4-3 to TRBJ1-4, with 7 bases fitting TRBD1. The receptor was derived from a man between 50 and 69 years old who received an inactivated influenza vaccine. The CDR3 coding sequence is TGCGCCAGCAGCAGGGACAGACTCGCAACTAATGAAAAACTGTTTTTT. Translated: CASSRDRLATNEKLFF.